The rows below give T cell receptor beta chains drawn from one sample of a study of post-analysis software for immune sequencing data. TCRdb re-called the PCR reads with MiXCR, one entry per CDR3 protein. The sample lists more than 500,000 distinct CDR3 sequences, less than 40% occurring once. The sample taken for sequencing was blood. These TCRs come from a girl aged 2 to 17 with multiple sclerosis. CDR3s include the opening cysteine and the closing phenylalanine or tryptophan. The D gene is left open where the match is weak. Only some rows state a clone size, as once, few, many or a class for expanded clones.

V gene: TRBV6-2/TRBV6-3; D gene: .; J gene: TRBJ2-7; clone size: .; CDR3 protein: CASSRSNAIYEQYF; CDR3 DNA: TGTGCCAGCAGTCGATCAAATGCTATCTACGAGCAGTACTTC
V gene: TRBV24-1; D gene: .; J gene: TRBJ2-3; clone size: .; CDR3 protein: CAVGGGDTQYF; CDR3 DNA: TGTGCCGTGGGAGGGGGAGATACGCAGTATTTT
V gene: TRBV25-1; D gene: .; J gene: TRBJ2-1; clone size: .; CDR3 protein: CASSERVFPTGAGAGNEQFF; CDR3 DNA: TGTGCCAGCAGTGAAAGAGTCTTCCCCACAGGGGCGGGGGCGGGCAATGAGCAGTTCTTC
V gene: TRBV10-3; D gene: TRBD1; J gene: TRBJ1-6; clone size: few; CDR3 protein: CAISEPGGRSPLHF; CDR3 DNA: TGTGCCATCAGTGAGCCAGGGGGTAGGTCACCCCTCCACTTT
V gene: TRBV25-1; D gene: TRBD1; J gene: TRBJ2-3; clone size: .; CDR3 protein: CASSGNRGRDPPSTDTQYF; CDR3 DNA: TGTGCCAGCAGTGGCAACAGGGGGCGCGATCCTCCTAGCACAGATACGCAGTATTTT
V gene: TRBV5-6; D gene: .; J gene: TRBJ1-6; clone size: .; CDR3 protein: CASSSLGVSYNSPLHF; CDR3 DNA: TGTGCCAGTAGCTCGTTGGGAGTCTCCTATAATTCACCCCTCCACTTT
V gene: TRBV20-1; D gene: TRBD2; J gene: TRBJ2-5; clone size: .; CDR3 protein: CSARVSGGALVRQETQYF; CDR3 DNA: TGCAGTGCTAGAGTTAGCGGGGGGGCCCTGGTGCGCCAAGAGACCCAGTACTTC
V gene: TRBV12-3/TRBV12-4; D gene: .; J gene: TRBJ2-7; clone size: .; CDR3 protein: CASSRSGNTYEQYF; CDR3 DNA: TGTGCCAGCAGCAGGTCAGGTAATACCTACGAGCAGTACTTC
V gene: TRBV20-1; D gene: .; J gene: TRBJ2-7; clone size: few; CDR3 protein: CSARKGRIETYEQYF; CDR3 DNA: TGCAGTGCTAGGAAGGGGCGGATTGAGACCTACGAGCAGTACTTC
V gene: TRBV20-1; D gene: TRBD1; J gene: TRBJ2-7; clone size: .; CDR3 protein: CSADRDREPYEQYF; CDR3 DNA: TGCAGTGCCGACCGGGACAGGGAGCCCTACGAGCAGTACTTC
V gene: TRBV2; D gene: .; J gene: TRBJ2-7; clone size: .; CDR3 protein: CASSGQQAYEQYF; CDR3 DNA: TGTGCCAGCAGTGGCCAACAAGCCTACGAGCAGTACTTC
V gene: TRBV5-5; D gene: .; J gene: TRBJ1-2; clone size: .; CDR3 protein: CASSGVGGGYTF; CDR3 DNA: TGTGCCAGCAGCGGAGTGGGGGGAGGCTACACCTTC